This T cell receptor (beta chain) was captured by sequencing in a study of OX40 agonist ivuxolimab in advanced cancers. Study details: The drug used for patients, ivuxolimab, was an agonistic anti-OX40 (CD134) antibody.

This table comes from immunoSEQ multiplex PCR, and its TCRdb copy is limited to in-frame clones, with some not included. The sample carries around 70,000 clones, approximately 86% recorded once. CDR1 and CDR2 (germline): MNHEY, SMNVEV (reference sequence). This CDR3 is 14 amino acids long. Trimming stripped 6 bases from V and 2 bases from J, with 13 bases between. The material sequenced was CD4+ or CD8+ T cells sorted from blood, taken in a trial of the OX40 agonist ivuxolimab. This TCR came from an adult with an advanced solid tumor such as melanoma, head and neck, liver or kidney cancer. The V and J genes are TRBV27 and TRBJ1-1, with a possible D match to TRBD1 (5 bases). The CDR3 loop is CASSSGRINTEAFF. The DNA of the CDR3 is TGTGCCAGCAGCTCGGGACGAATCAACACTGAAGCTTTCTTT.